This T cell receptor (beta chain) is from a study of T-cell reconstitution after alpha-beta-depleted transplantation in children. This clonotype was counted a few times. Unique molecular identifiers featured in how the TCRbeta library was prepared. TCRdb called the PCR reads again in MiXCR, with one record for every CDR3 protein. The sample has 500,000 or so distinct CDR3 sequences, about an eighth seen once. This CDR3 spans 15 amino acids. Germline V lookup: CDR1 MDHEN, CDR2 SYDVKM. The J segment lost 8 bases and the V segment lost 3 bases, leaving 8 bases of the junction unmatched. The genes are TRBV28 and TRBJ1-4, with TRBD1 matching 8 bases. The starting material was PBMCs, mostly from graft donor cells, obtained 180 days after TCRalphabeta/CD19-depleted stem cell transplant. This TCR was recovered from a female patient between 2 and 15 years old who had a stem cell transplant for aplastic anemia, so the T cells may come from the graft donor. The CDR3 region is CASSFQGASREKLFF. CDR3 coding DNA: TGTGCCAGCAGTTTTCAGGGGGCGAGCCGCGAAAAACTGTTTTTT.